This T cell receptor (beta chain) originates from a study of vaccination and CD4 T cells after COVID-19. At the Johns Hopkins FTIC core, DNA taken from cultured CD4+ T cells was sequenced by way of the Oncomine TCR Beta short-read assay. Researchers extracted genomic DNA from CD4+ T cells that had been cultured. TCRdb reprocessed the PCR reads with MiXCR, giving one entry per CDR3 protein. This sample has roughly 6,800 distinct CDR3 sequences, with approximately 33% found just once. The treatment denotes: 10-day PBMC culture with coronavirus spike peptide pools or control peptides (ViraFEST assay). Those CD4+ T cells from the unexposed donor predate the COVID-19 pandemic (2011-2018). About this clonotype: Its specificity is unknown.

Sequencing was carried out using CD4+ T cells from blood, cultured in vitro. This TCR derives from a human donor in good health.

CDR3 loop: CASSTRALFTDTQYF. The CDR3 DNA reads TGTGCCAGCAGTACTCGCGCTCTCTTCACAGATACGCAGTATTTT. This chain uses TRBV28 with TRBJ2-3; D ambiguous. This CDR3 has 15 residues. CDR1 and CDR2 from the germline V gene are MDHEN and SYDVKM. The V end was cut by 5 bases, the J end by 2 bases, with 14 bases between.